Listed below are T cell receptor beta chains from one sample, sequenced in a study of cytomegalovirus exposure and HLA in healthy donors. Method: immunoSEQ multiplex PCR; TCRdb's copy keeps in-frame clones and lacks some. The table lists 140,000 or so clones, more than 55% of them singletons. The specimen sequenced was PBMCs. The receptors stem from a woman aged 60-75 years in good health and CMV-seronegative. CDR3s include the opening cysteine and the closing phenylalanine or tryptophan. Fields, in order: D gene, clone size, J gene, V gene, CDR3 DNA, CDR3 protein. The D gene is left open where the match is weak. Clone size, where shown, is once, few, many, or a class for clones that have expanded.

TRBD2,-,TRBJ2-7,TRBV12-5,TGTGCTAGTGGTCGCTTTCGACTAGCGCCATGCTACGAGCAGTACTTC,CASGRFRLAPCYEQYF
-,-,TRBJ2-1,TRBV29-1,TGCAGCGTCGCTGAGTACAATGAGCAGTTCTTC,CSVAEYNEQFF
-,-,TRBJ2-1,TRBV5-1,TGCGCCAGCAGCTTGGGGGCTAGCGCCAATGAGCAGTTCTTC,CASSLGASANEQFF
TRBD2,few,TRBJ2-5,TRBV19,TGTGCCAGTAGCCTTATCGGGGGGGTTGAGACCCAGTACTTC,CASSLIGGVETQYF
-,-,TRBJ2-4,TRBV19,TGTGCCAGTAGTACCCCCTTAAGGGGCTTAGCCAAAAACATTCAGTACTTC,CASSTPLRGLAKNIQYF
TRBD1,-,TRBJ2-6,TRBV13,TGTGCCAGCAGCCAACTAGTCGGGACAGCCTACTCTGGGGCCAACGTCCTGACTTTC,CASSQLVGTAYSGANVLTF
TRBD2,-,TRBJ2-5,TRBV9,TGTGCCAGCAGCGTAGACAGCGGGGGCCTAGCAGGGGAGACCCAGTACTTC,CASSVDSGGLAGETQYF
-,-,TRBJ2-5,TRBV2,TGTGCCAGCAGTGTAATAGGGGTTGAGACCCAGTACTTC,CASSVIGVETQYF
TRBD1,-,TRBJ1-1,TRBV19,TGTGCCTGCTCGGGACAGGGGGCCGTGAACACTGAAGCTTTCTTT,CACSGQGAVNTEAFF
TRBD1,-,TRBJ2-6,TRBV4-1,TGCGCCAGCAGCCCAGAGGGACAGGGAGATTCAGGTGGGGCCAACGTCCTGACTTTC,CASSPEGQGDSGGANVLTF
-,few,TRBJ1-2,TRBV25-1,TGTGCCAGCAGTGGGGCGATCAACTATGGCTACACCTTC,CASSGAINYGYTF
TRBD1,-,TRBJ1-1,TRBV19,TGTGCCAGTAGACCCGCCGGGACAGCCACTGAAGCTTTCTTT,CASRPAGTATEAFF
-,-,TRBJ2-5,TRBV29-1,TGCAGCGTTGAACCCATACTAGTTGTCTGGGAGACCCAGTACTTC,CSVEPILVVWETQYF
TRBD2,-,TRBJ2-5,TRBV19,TGTGCCAGCAGGACTAGCGGGAAGGACGGGACCCAGTACTTC,CASRTSGKDGTQYF
-,-,TRBJ2-3,TRBV18,TGTGCCAGCTCACCACCGGGTTCAGGCACTAGCACAGATACGCAGTATTTT,CASSPPGSGTSTDTQYF
-,-,TRBJ2-3,TRBV5-6,TGTGCCAGCAGCTTTGAGTCGGGATTCACAGATACGCAGTATTTT,CASSFESGFTDTQYF
TRBD1,once,TRBJ2-7,TRBV4-3,TGCGCCAGCAGCCAAGACCGGGACAGGGGCTACGAGCAGTACTTC,CASSQDRDRGYEQYF
TRBD2,-,TRBJ2-5,TRBV11-2,TGTGCCAGCAGCCCCCTCCGCGTAGCGGGGTTAAAAGAGACCCAGTACTTC,CASSPLRVAGLKETQYF
TRBD2,-,TRBJ2-3,TRBV13,TGTGCCAGCAGCTTAAGGACTAGCGTCACAGATACGCAGTATTTT,CASSLRTSVTDTQYF
TRBD2,-,TRBJ2-5,TRBV5-4,TGTGCCAGCAGCCGGGGACTAGCGGGGGGGAAAGAGACCCAGTACTTC,CASSRGLAGGKETQYF
-,-,TRBJ2-7,TRBV19,TGTGCCAGTAGTCGGGATCCCTCGGGGGCCTACGAGCAGTACTTC,CASSRDPSGAYEQYF
-,-,TRBJ2-5,TRBV20-1,TGCAGTGCGATGGCCCAAGAGACCCAGTACTTC,CSAMAQETQYF
TRBD1,few,TRBJ1-1,TRBV29-1,TGCAGCGTTGAAGCGAGAGACAGGGGGGTTGAAGCTTTCTTT,CSVEARDRGVEAFF
-,-,TRBJ1-5,TRBV29-1,TGCAGCGTTAGGCAGGTGCCCGATCAGCCCCAGCATTTT,CSVRQVPDQPQHF
-,-,TRBJ1-1,TRBV5-1,TGCGCCAGCAGCTTGGAGGGGGGGTTGAACACTGAAGCTTTCTTT,CASSLEGGLNTEAFF
-,-,TRBJ1-2,TRBV7-2,TGTGCCAGCAGCTTAGTTGGTTCGGGAGGGTATGGCTACACCTTC,CASSLVGSGGYGYTF
TRBD2,few,TRBJ2-4,TRBV19,TGTGCCAGTAGTAGTCTTAGCGGGGCCAAAAACATTCAGTACTTC,CASSSLSGAKNIQYF
TRBD1,-,TRBJ1-2,TRBV19,TGTGCCAGTAGTCCCCCCGGACAGGGGAGTTATGGCTACACCTTC,CASSPPGQGSYGYTF
TRBD1,-,TRBJ1-2,TRBV5-6,TGTGCCAGCATCCGGACAGGGGAGAACTATGGCTACACCTTC,CASIRTGENYGYTF
-,few,TRBJ1-5,TRBV4-3,TGCGCCAGCAGCCAAGATAATGGCAATCAGCCCCAGCATTTT,CASSQDNGNQPQHF
-,-,TRBJ1-5,TRBV10-3,TGTGCCATCACCGGGACACTTCGGCAGCAGCCCCAGCATTTT,CAITGTLRQQPQHF
TRBD1,-,TRBJ2-7,TRBV19,TGTGCCAGTAGACCCTTTGACAGGGAATCCTACGAGCAGTACTTC,CASRPFDRESYEQYF
-,-,TRBJ1-2,TRBV7-2,TGTGCCAGCAGCTTAGGGGAGTTGGGCTATGGCTACACCTTC,CASSLGELGYGYTF